Below, 3 T cell receptor beta chains from the same sample are listed, as sequenced in a study of T cell responses to AZD1222 COVID-19 vaccine. Here immunoSEQ multiplex PCR was the method, and the copy in TCRdb shows in-frame clones only, minus some. The profile shows about 150,000 clones, 90% to 95% of them singletons. Sample: peripheral blood, taken on day 0 of AZD1222 vaccination. Source of these receptors: an adult in good health.

This chain links TRBV10-3 with TRBJ2-5; 12 nucleotides match TRBD1. The V gene end was trimmed by 6 bases and the J gene end by 1 base; junction bases not matched to a gene: 0. Germline V gene sequence: CDR1 ENHRY, CDR2 SYGVKD. The CDR3 spans 14 residues. CDR3 in DNA: TGTGCCATCAGGGGACAGGGGGCCCAAGAGACCCAGTACTTC. Its translation is CAIRGQGAQETQYF.

The V and J genes are TRBV5-1 and TRBJ1-2, with 10 bases lining up with TRBD1. Losses at the gene ends were 4 bases for V and 8 bases for J; bases not matched to a gene: 8. CDR1 is SGHRS, CDR2 YFSETQ, per germline. This CDR3 contains 14 residues. CDR3 amino acids: CASSEKTGGEGYTF. Here the CDR3 DNA reads TGCGCCAGCAGCGAAAAGACAGGGGGCGAAGGCTACACCTTC.

The V gene is TRBV19, the J gene TRBJ1-1; 8 positions match TRBD1. This CDR3 spans 14 amino acids. Germline-derived CDR1 and CDR2 are LNHDA and SQIVND (reference sequence). V trimming: 4 bases; J trimming: 5 bases; junction bases outside the gene matches: 6. CDR3 nucleotides: TGTGCCAGTAGTAGGCAGGGGGCGTCAACTGAAGCTTTCTTT. The encoded protein is CASSRQGASTEAFF.